The 28 T cell receptor beta chains listed next were all sequenced from one sample in a study of cytomegalovirus exposure and HLA in healthy donors. The PCR used 60 Vbeta and 13 Jbeta primers. Sequencing used immunoSEQ multiplex PCR; TCRdb keeps in-frame clones, though not all of them. Of under 200,000 clones in the sample, 70% to 80% were seen once. Sequences were obtained from PBMCs. The receptors come from a woman aged 40 to 50 in good health and CMV-seronegative.

The J gene is TRBJ2-1, the V gene TRBV5-8, with 7 bases fitting TRBD1. Germline CDR1 is SGHTS and CDR2 is YDEGEE. The CDR3 sequence is 17 residues long. The trim removed 4 bases at V and 3 bases at J, leaving 13 bases unmatched. Written as DNA, the CDR3 is TGTGCCAGCAGCATAGTAGCCTTCGGGACAGTCTACAATGAGCAGTTCTTC. This translates into CASSIVAFGTVYNEQFF.

V gene TRBV6-6 combines with J gene TRBJ2-4; 7 bases fit TRBD1. The CDR3 sequence is 15 residues long. Per the germline V gene, CDR1 is MNHNY and CDR2 is SVGAGI (reference sequence). V shed 4 bases and J 0 bases; nucleotides not matched to a gene: 3. The CDR3 DNA sequence: TGTGCCAGCAGTTCGACAGGGATAGCCAAAAACATTCAGTACTTC. It yields the protein CASSSTGIAKNIQYF.

The DNA for the CDR3 is TGTGCCAGCAGCTTAGAGGGGCGGGAGTTCAACGAGCAGTACTTC. Translated: CASSLEGREFNEQYF. This sequence joins TRBV7-9 and TRBJ2-7, with 7 bases aligning to TRBD2. The germline V gene has CDR1 SEHNR and CDR2 FQNEAQ (reference sequence). Trimming at V came to 1 base and at J to 5 bases, leaving 8 bases not matched to a gene. The CDR3 sequence is 15 residues long.

Note on this clone: Within the sample, other DNA sequences also encode this same CDR3. This sequence joins TRBV27 and TRBJ2-7; D possibly corresponds to TRBD2 (6 bases). This CDR3 is built from 14 residues. V gave up 3 bases and J gave up 7 bases, with 16 bases separating them. Germline V CDR1 and CDR2: MNHEY, SMNVEV (reference sequence). The CDR3 spells CASSFSLRGSEQYF. As DNA, the CDR3 is TGTGCCAGCAGTTTTAGCCTCCGGGGGAGTGAGCAGTACTTC.

Worth noting for this clone: The same CDR3 is also encoded by other DNA sequences in this sample. V is TRBV7-6 and J is TRBJ2-7; TRBD2 matches 10 bases. The ends lost 1 base at V and 1 base at J; junction bases unmatched: 1. This CDR3 has 15 residues. Germline-derived CDR1 and CDR2 are SGHVS and FNYEAQ. The CDR3 DNA is TGTGCCAGCAGCTTAGGGACTAGCGGATCCTACGAGCAGTACTTC. Residues: CASSLGTSGSYEQYF.

This rearrangement joins TRBV7-9 to TRBJ1-3, with D tentatively TRBD1 (5 bases). The CDR3 extends over 11 amino acids. The V gene lost 10 bases and the J gene lost 9 bases, with 13 bases spanning the gap. Germline lookup yields CDR1 SEHNR and CDR2 FQNEAQ (reference sequence). The chain's CDR3 is CANSGLGTIYF. CDR3 sequence (DNA): TGTGCCAACTCAGGGTTGGGCACCATATATTTT.

J is TRBJ2-5 and V is TRBV10-3; maybe TRBD1 (5 bases). The DNA end is more similar to TRBJ2-7, so the J call may be wrong. This CDR3 is 12 amino acids long. Germline lookup yields CDR1 ENHRY and CDR2 SYGVKD. CDR3 nucleotides: TGTGCCATCAATGGGGCCTCCTACGAGCAGTACTTC. Residues: CAINGASYEQYF.

The chain employs TRBV10-3 and TRBJ1-1; 7 bases map to TRBD1. CDR1 is ENHRY and CDR2 is SYGVKD in the germline V gene. The CDR3 covers 13 residues. With V trimmed by 6 bases and J by 6 bases, 7 bases remained unmatched. The CDR3 DNA reads TGTGCCATCAGCCGGGACAGTACGGCTGAAGCTTTCTTT. This translates into CAISRDSTAEAFF.

This clone was seen once. This chain connects TRBV13 to TRBJ2-3; TRBD2 matches 7 bases. The CDR3 extends over 15 amino acids. Trimming at V came to 6 bases and at J to 6 bases, leaving 12 bases not matched to a gene. Germline-derived CDR1 and CDR2 are PRHDT and FYEKMQ (reference sequence). In DNA, the CDR3 is TGTGCCAGCAGGACACGGGACTATACTCTGGATACGCAGTATTTT. It specifies CASRTRDYTLDTQYF.

This clone was counted once. This chain uses TRBV6-5 with TRBJ2-3, with 8 bases lining up with TRBD2. V dropped 0 bases and J dropped 4; count of bases not matched to a gene: 3. The CDR3 has 15 amino acids. Germline V gene sequence: CDR1 MNHEY, CDR2 SVGAGI. CDR3 coding DNA: TGTGCCAGCAGTTACTCTACGGGGGGGCCAGATACGCAGTATTTT. Residues: CASSYSTGGPDTQYF.

This chain links TRBV9 with TRBJ1-1; TRBD1 is a possible D gene (5 bases). Germline values: CDR1 SGDLS, CDR2 YYNGEE. V shed 2 bases and J shed 11 bases, with 16 bases lying between them. CDR3 length: 13 residues. The CDR3 sequence: CASSVDSRDEAFF. The DNA of the CDR3 is TGTGCCAGCAGCGTCGACAGTCGCGACGAGGCTTTCTTT.

This clone was found a few times. The J gene is TRBJ1-2, the V gene TRBV19; no clear D. The CDR3 loop spans 13 amino acids. From germline, CDR1 is LNHDA and CDR2 SQIVND (reference sequence). V was pared by 5 bases and J by 8 bases, with 15 bases between. CDR3 nucleotide sequence: TGTGCCAGTAGTCCGAGGTTCCATGACGGCTACACCTTC. Amino acid sequence: CASSPRFHDGYTF.

The genes are TRBV5-1 and TRBJ2-2, with D perhaps TRBD1 (6 bases). Between the trimmed V and J ends, which lost 2 bases and 4 bases, there was a span of 9 bases. Per germline, CDR1 SGHRS and CDR2 YFSETQ. The length of the CDR3 is 14 residues. The CDR3 loop reads CASSLQGGTGELFF. CDR3 nucleotides: TGCGCCAGCAGCTTACAGGGCGGCACCGGGGAGCTGTTTTTT.

This chain joins TRBV9 and TRBJ1-1; D may be TRBD1 (5 bases). Looked up from germline, CDR1 is SGDLS and CDR2 is YYNGEE. V dropped 6 bases and J dropped 4 bases, with 16 bases sitting between them. CDR3 size: 14 residues. The CDR3: CASTTRPGGTEAFF. Here the CDR3 DNA reads TGTGCCAGCACCACACGTCCCGGGGGCACTGAAGCTTTCTTT.

V is TRBV5-6 and J is TRBJ2-2; D is undetermined. CDR1 is SGHDT, CDR2 YYEEEE, per germline. Deletions cut 4 bases from V and 7 bases from J, with 11 bases between. The CDR3 is 13 residues long. For the CDR3, the DNA is TGTGCCAGCAGCCCAGGCCCTAACGGGGAGCTGTTTTTT. It is translated as CASSPGPNGELFF.

The chain links TRBV10-3 to TRBJ2-2, with D possibly being TRBD2 (5 bases). CDR1 and CDR2 (germline): ENHRY, SYGVKD. There are 13 residues in the CDR3. With 4 bases removed from V and 8 bases from J, the gap between germline ends came to 11 bases. The CDR3, as DNA: TGTGCCATCAGTGGGGAACCGGGAGGGGAGCTGTTTTTT. This translates into CAISGEPGGELFF.

The chain joins TRBV10-1 to TRBJ2-5; 7 nucleotides agree with TRBD2. Germline trimming cut 4 bases from V and 4 bases from J; bases unmatched to any gene: 3. The CDR3 contains 13 residues. Germline-derived CDR1 and CDR2 are WNHNN and SYGVQD (reference sequence). For the CDR3, the DNA is TGCGCCAGCAGTGGGGCTAGCGGAGAGACCCAGTACTTC. It yields the protein CASSGASGETQYF.

The V and J genes are TRBV27 and TRBJ1-2; possible D gene TRBD1, 5 bases. V lost 3 bases, J lost 7 bases, and 12 bases lay in between. The CDR3 loop spans 13 amino acids. Germline V gene sequence: CDR1 MNHEY, CDR2 SMNVEV (reference sequence). The CDR3 loop is CASSLSRVGGYTF. The CDR3 nucleotides read TGTGCCAGCAGTTTGTCCAGGGTAGGTGGCTACACCTTC.

The chain carries TRBV5-4 and TRBJ2-7, with a weak D call TRBD2 (5 bases). V was trimmed by 1 base and J by 4 bases, leaving 9 bases between them. Germline V CDR1 and CDR2: SGHNT, YYREEE (reference sequence). This CDR3 contains 13 residues. CDR3 sequence reads: CASSLTDSYEQYF. In DNA form, the CDR3 reads TGTGCCAGCAGCTTGACGGACTCTTACGAGCAGTACTTC. Full variable domain (outside the CDR3, taken from reference TRBV5-4 and TRBJ2-7): ETGVTQSPTHLIKTRGQQVTLRCSSQSGHNTVSWYQQALGQGPQFIFQYYREEENGRGNFPPRFSGLQFPNYSSELNVNALELDDSALYLCASSLTDSYEQYFGPGTRLTVT.

Points on this clone: At one end the junction does not follow the germline gene, possibly because of a read error. The genes are TRBV7-2 and TRBJ2-7; 7 bases match TRBD2. Germline V gene lookup returns CDR1 SGHTA and CDR2 FQGNSA. The CDR3 is made up of 15 amino acids. CDR3 DNA sequence: TGCGCCAGCAGTCTAGGGACTACGTCCTCCTACGAGCAGTACTTC. Translating gives CASSLGTTSSYEQYF.

This clone occurred once. V gene TRBV7-3 combines with J gene TRBJ1-1, with D uncertain. This CDR3 region has 14 residues. The germline V and J ends were trimmed by 3 bases and 1 base, with 9 bases remaining between them. Germline loops: CDR1 SGHTA, CDR2 FQGTGA. The chain's CDR3 is CASSFAGRNTEAFF. The CDR3 DNA reads as TGTGCCAGCAGCTTCGCAGGAAGGAACACTGAAGCTTTCTTT.

The V and J genes are TRBV27 and TRBJ1-2; 9 bases line up with TRBD1. This CDR3 spans 13 amino acids. V was pared by 3 bases and J by 8 bases, with 4 bases of the junction left unmatched. The germline V gene has CDR1 MNHEY and CDR2 SMNVEV (reference sequence). CDR3 sequence reads: CASSFGTGTGYTF. The CDR3 DNA reads as TGTGCCAGCAGTTTTGGGACAGGGACGGGCTACACCTTC.

A note on this clone: The germline gene is not matched at one end of the junction; a read error may be the cause. This chain connects TRBV7-7 to TRBJ2-1; 11 bases align to TRBD2. The germline CDR1 and CDR2 sequences are SSHAT and FNYEAQ (reference sequence). This CDR3 has 16 residues. The CDR3 loop is CASSLVPSGRRNEQFF. The CDR3 DNA is TGTGCTAGCAGCTTAGTGCCTAGCGGGAGGAGGAATGAGCAGTTCTTC.

This chain uses TRBV6-5 with TRBJ2-1; 7 bases fit TRBD2. The CDR3 extends over 14 amino acids. Per germline, CDR1 MNHEY and CDR2 SVGAGI. V was clipped by 2 bases and J by 6 bases; unmatched bases: 4. CDR3 amino acids: CASSYPGGSNEQFF. CDR3 nucleotides: TGTGCCAGCAGTTACCCGGGGGGTAGCAATGAGCAGTTCTTC.

The CDR3: CASSAREYTDTQYF. CDR3 nucleotide sequence: TGTGCCAGCAGCGCGAGGGAATACACAGATACGCAGTATTTT. This chain uses TRBV9 with TRBJ2-3, with a possible D match to TRBD2 (5 bases). Germline CDR1 reads SGDLS; CDR2 reads YYNGEE. CDR3 length: 14 residues. V was clipped by 3 bases and J by 2 bases, with 10 bases between them.

The gene calls are TRBV7-2 and TRBJ2-7; weak D call: TRBD2 (5 bases). Looked up from germline, CDR1 is SGHTA and CDR2 is FQGNSA. V lost 5 bases and J 6 bases, leaving 11 bases between the germline ends. This CDR3 comprises 12 residues. CDR3 amino acids: CASSLGLGEQYF. The DNA for the CDR3 is TGTGCCAGCAGCCTCGGACTTGGCGAGCAGTACTTC. Full variable domain (outside the CDR3, taken from reference TRBV7-2 and TRBJ2-7): GAGVSQSPSNKVTEKGKDVELRCDPISGHTALYWYRQSLGQGLEFLIYFQGNSAPDKSGLPSDRFSAERTGGSVSTLTIQRTQQEDSAVYLCASSLGLGEQYFGPGTRLTVT.

The chain has TRBV2 and TRBJ2-4; D possibly corresponds to TRBD2 (5 bases). Between the trimmed V and J ends, which lost 6 bases and 8 bases, there was a span of 20 bases. Looked up from germline, CDR1 is SNHLY and CDR2 is FYNNEI. The CDR3 loop spans 15 amino acids. CDR3 DNA: TGTGCCAGCAGACCAACTAACGGGGTTTTAGACATTCAGTACTTC. Its translation is CASRPTNGVLDIQYF.

The chain combines TRBV5-6 with TRBJ2-5; 7 bases map to TRBD1. The CDR3 has 13 residues. The germline gives CDR1 SGHDT, CDR2 YYEEEE. V shed 4 bases and J 5 bases; nucleotides not matched to a gene: 5. CDR3 in DNA: TGTGCCAGCAGCGCTGGACAGGAGGAGACCCAGTACTTC. Translating it yields CASSAGQEETQYF.